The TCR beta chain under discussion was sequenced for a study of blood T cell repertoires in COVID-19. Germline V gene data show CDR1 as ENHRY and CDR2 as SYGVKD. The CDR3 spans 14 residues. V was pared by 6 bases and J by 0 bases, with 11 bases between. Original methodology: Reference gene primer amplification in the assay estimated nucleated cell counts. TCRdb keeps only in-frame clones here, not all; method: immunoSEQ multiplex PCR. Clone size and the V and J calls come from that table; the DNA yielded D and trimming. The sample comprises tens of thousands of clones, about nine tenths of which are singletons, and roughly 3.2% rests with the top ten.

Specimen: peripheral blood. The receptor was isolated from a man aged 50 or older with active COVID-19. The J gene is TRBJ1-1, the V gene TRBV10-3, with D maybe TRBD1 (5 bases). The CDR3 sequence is CAIRTGLMNTEAFF. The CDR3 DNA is TGTGCCATCAGGACGGGACTGATGAACACTGAAGCTTTCTTT.